The 20 T cell receptor beta chains presented below share a single source sample, sequenced in a study of blood T cell repertoires in COVID-19. Generated by immunoSEQ multiplex PCR, the TCRdb table keeps only in-frame clones and is missing some. The table lists some 120,000 clones, roughly 80% of them singletons. Sequencing was performed on peripheral blood. The receptors were gathered from a woman aged 30 to 39 who had recovered from COVID-19.

The chain combines TRBV3-1 (or the pseudogene TRBV3-2) with TRBJ2-7; 9 bases are shared with TRBD1. CDR1 is LGHDT, CDR2 YNNKEL, per germline (reference sequence). The CDR3 totals 13 residues. The junction had 4 bases not matched to a gene; V was cut back by 3 bases and J by 7 bases. Here the CDR3 reads CASSQDRGREQYF. The CDR3 coding sequence is TGTGCCAGCAGCCAGGACAGGGGAAGGGAGCAGTACTTC.

The chain uses TRBV24-1 and TRBJ2-7; 7 bases line up with TRBD1. This CDR3 contains 15 residues. Per the germline V gene, CDR1 is KGHDR and CDR2 is SFDVKD. After removal of 9 bases from V and 4 bases from J, the junction contained 14 bases not matched to a gene. The CDR3 reads CATLWGTQGIYEQYF. CDR3 coding DNA: TGTGCCACCTTATGGGGAACACAGGGGATATACGAGCAGTACTTC.

The chain combines TRBV5-1 with TRBJ2-2; tentative D call: TRBD2 (5 bases). V gave up 5 bases and J gave up 4 bases, with 15 bases separating them. Germline V gives CDR1 SGHRS, CDR2 YFSETQ. The CDR3 runs to 15 residues. The CDR3 spells CASRLTGESTGELFF. CDR3 sequence (DNA): TGCGCCAGCAGATTAACCGGGGAGAGCACCGGGGAGCTGTTTTTT.

V gene TRBV7-2 combines with J gene TRBJ1-4, with TRBD1 matching 9 bases. Germline CDR1 and CDR2: SGHTA and FQGNSA. The CDR3 length is 14 residues. V was pared by 5 bases and J by 8 bases, with 6 bases of the junction left unmatched. CDR3 nucleotide sequence: TGTGCCAGCAGCAAACAGGGGGCCTGGGAAAAACTGTTTTTT. Protein: CASSKQGAWEKLFF.

The V and J genes are TRBV18 and TRBJ2-3; TRBD2 matches at 14 bases. The CDR3 sequence is 19 residues long. CDR1 KGHSH and CDR2 LQKENI come from the germline V gene. With V trimmed by 1 base and J by 3 bases, 9 bases remained unmatched. CDR3 bases: TGTGCCAGCTCACCACGTATAACTGGACTAGCGGGAGGAACAGATACGCAGTATTTT. It yields the protein CASSPRITGLAGGTDTQYF.

The chain is built from TRBV25-1 and TRBJ2-4; the match to TRBD2 covers 7 bases. This CDR3 has 13 amino acids. Germline assignment: CDR1 MGHDK and CDR2 SYGVNS. V was pared by 4 bases and J by 4 bases, with 1 base of the junction left unmatched. CDR3 coding DNA: TGTGCCAGCAGTGGGACTAGGAAAAACATTCAGTACTTC. Translating it yields CASSGTRKNIQYF.

The rearrangement joins TRBV4-1 to TRBJ2-7; 10 nucleotides match TRBD1. The CDR3 loop spans 17 amino acids. The germline V gene has CDR1 MGHRA and CDR2 YSYEKL. The V and J ends lost 0 bases and 2 bases, in that order; junction bases with no gene match: 7. CDR3 region: CASSQEEQGTGAYEQYF. The CDR3 region has the DNA TGCGCCAGCAGCCAAGAAGAGCAAGGGACAGGGGCCTACGAGCAGTACTTC.

V is TRBV20-1 and J is TRBJ1-5; possible D gene TRBD1, 5 bases. This CDR3 is 14 amino acids long. The V end lost 3 bases, the J end lost 4 bases, and 13 bases lay between the germline ends. Germline V gene sequence: CDR1 DFQATT, CDR2 SNEGSKA (reference sequence). CDR3 nucleotides: TGCAGTGCTAGTAGGCAGGGAGGGAATCAGCCCCAGCATTTT. Translating gives CSASRQGGNQPQHF.

The chain employs TRBV6-5 and TRBJ1-4, with TRBD1 matching 7 bases. Germline V gene lookup returns CDR1 MNHEY and CDR2 SVGAGI. V gave up 2 bases and J gave up 5 bases; unmatched junction bases: 2. The CDR3 is 14 amino acids. In DNA form, the CDR3 reads TGTGCCAGCAGTTACCAGACAGGGAATGAAAAACTGTTTTTT. Residues: CASSYQTGNEKLFF.

Judged by abundance, this clone is medium-sized (0.01 to 0.1%). This chain uses TRBV10-2 with TRBJ2-7, with D perhaps matching TRBD2 (5 bases). Germline CDR1 is WSHSY and CDR2 is SAAADI. CDR3 length: 15 residues. Trimming removed 6 bases from V and 3 bases from J, with 18 bases in between. CDR3 DNA sequence: TGCGCCAGCAGGGGAAGTCTCATCGGGGACTACGAGCAGTACTTC. Residues: CASRGSLIGDYEQYF.

The chain couples TRBV12-3 or TRBV12-4 to TRBJ2-7; D is perhaps TRBD1 (5 bases). The V and J ends lost 4 bases and 3 bases respectively, with 7 bases between them. The CDR3 spans 12 residues. The CDR3 DNA is TGTGCCAGCAGTTCACAGGTCTACGAGCAGTACTTC. This sequence encodes CASSSQVYEQYF.

The chain couples TRBV5-1 to TRBJ2-5, with 7 bases lining up with TRBD2. The CDR3 is 16 amino acids. From germline, CDR1 is SGHRS and CDR2 YFSETQ. With V trimmed by 4 bases and J by 1 base, 10 bases remained unmatched. CDR3 in amino acids: CASSTTSAGGQETQYF. The CDR3, as DNA: TGCGCCAGCAGCACAACTAGCGCCGGGGGCCAAGAGACCCAGTACTTC.

The gene calls are TRBV7-9 and TRBJ2-3, with D possibly being TRBD1 (6 bases). This CDR3 spans 15 amino acids. V was pared by 1 base and J by 1 base, with 9 bases between. The germline V gene has CDR1 SEHNR and CDR2 FQNEAQ (reference sequence). This chain's CDR3 is CASSLVGQRTDTQYF. CDR3 in DNA: TGTGCCAGCAGCTTAGTCGGACAGCGCACAGATACGCAGTATTTT.

V is TRBV5-6 and J is TRBJ2-3; 8 bases line up with TRBD2. Germline V gene lookup returns CDR1 SGHDT and CDR2 YYEEEE. V lost 0 bases, J lost 0 bases, and 3 bases stayed unmatched. The CDR3 has 16 amino acids. For the CDR3, the DNA is TGTGCCAGCAGCTTGGGTTCTAGCGGGAGCACAGATACGCAGTATTTT. It yields the protein CASSLGSSGSTDTQYF. Full variable domain (missing parts from reference TRBV5-6 and TRBJ2-3): DAGVTQSPTHLIKTRGQQVTLRCSPKSGHDTVSWYQQALGQGPQFIFQYYEEEERQRGNFPDRFSGHQFPNYSSELNVNALLLGDSALYLCASSLGSSGSTDTQYFGPGTRLTVL.

This chain uses TRBV5-1 with TRBJ2-7; D is possibly TRBD2 (6 bases). V shed 2 bases and J shed 6 bases, with 9 bases lying between them. This CDR3 spans 12 amino acids. The V gene's germline CDR1 is SGHRS and CDR2 YFSETQ. CDR3 nucleotide sequence: TGCGCCAGCAGCTTCACGGAGGGCGAGCAGTACTTC. Amino acid sequence: CASSFTEGEQYF.

This clone came up once. V is TRBV3-1 (or the pseudogene TRBV3-2) and J is TRBJ2-7, with D tentatively TRBD2 (5 bases). CDR3 length: 14 residues. Trimming took 3 bases from V and 1 from J, leaving 10 bases between them. Germline lookup yields CDR1 LGHDT and CDR2 YNNKEL (reference sequence). This chain's CDR3 is CASSQGGGSYEQYF. CDR3 bases: TGTGCCAGCAGCCAGGGCGGAGGATCCTACGAGCAGTACTTC.

The chain uses TRBV6-2 or TRBV6-3 and TRBJ1-1, with 12 positions matching TRBD1. The germline gives CDR1 MNHEY, CDR2 SVGEGT. The CDR3 loop spans 15 amino acids. V was clipped by 4 bases and J by 3 bases; unmatched bases: 3. The CDR3: CASSFGTGGDTEAFF. DNA for the CDR3: TGTGCCAGCAGTTTTGGGACAGGGGGCGACACTGAAGCTTTCTTT.

The genes are TRBV12-3 or TRBV12-4 and TRBJ2-5, with TRBD1 identical over 11 bases. The CDR3 covers 13 residues. Germline trimming cut 5 bases from V and 6 bases from J; bases unmatched to any gene: 2. CDR3 sequence: CASSGTGGQTQYF. For the CDR3, the DNA is TGTGCCAGCAGTGGGACAGGGGGACAGACCCAGTACTTC.

This clone showed up just once. V usage is TRBV6-1 and J usage is TRBJ2-1; the match to TRBD2 covers 9 bases. CDR3 length: 15 amino acids. Germline V CDR1 and CDR2: MNHNS, SASEGT. After removal of 2 bases from V and 4 bases from J, the junction contained 3 bases not matched to a gene. The CDR3 loop reads CASSEISGGYNEQFF. In DNA, the CDR3 is TGTGCCAGCAGTGAAATTAGCGGGGGATACAATGAGCAGTTCTTC.

This chain links TRBV10-1 with TRBJ2-1; 7 bases fit TRBD1. From germline, CDR1 is WNHNN and CDR2 SYGVQD (reference sequence). CDR3 length: 15 amino acids. V lost 5 bases, J lost 5 bases, and 9 bases stayed unmatched. This chain's CDR3 is CASSMVAGGNNEQFF. CDR3 sequence (DNA): TGCGCCAGCAGTATGGTAGCAGGGGGTAACAATGAGCAGTTCTTC.